This T cell receptor beta chain is drawn from a study of control samples from healthy donors and cancer patients. Data came from immunoSEQ multiplex PCR; TCRdb stores just in-frame clones and leaves some out. This table holds 170,000 or so clones, around 94% found once. With 7 bases clipped from V and 3 bases from J, the junction kept 4 bases outside the gene matches. Per the germline V gene, CDR1 is LNHDA and CDR2 is SQIVND (reference sequence). This CDR3 has 15 amino acids. What was sequenced was blood. The genes are TRBV19 and TRBJ2-2; 11 nucleotides match TRBD2. The source of this sequence is a woman aged 18-35 years in good health. The CDR3 loop is CASTLAGGDTGELFF. DNA for the CDR3: TGTGCCAGTACTCTAGCGGGAGGCGACACCGGGGAGCTGTTTTTT.